What follows are 17 T cell receptor beta chains derived from one specimen sequenced in a study of CD8 T cells in Susac syndrome. An amount of RNA that ranged from roughly 0.5 to 1 ug was reverse transcribed with random hexamers. TCRdb reanalysed the immunoSEQ multiplex PCR reads using MiXCR and keeps one entry per CDR3 protein. The table has 95,000 to 150,000 distinct CDR3 sequences, nearly 96% seen once. The specimen sequenced was CD4+ T cells from PBMCs. The receptors originated from a human donor with Susac syndrome.

In DNA, the CDR3 is TGCAGCGGCCAGGGGGAGAGCGGGACGAACACCGGGGAGCTGTTTTTT. Amino acids: CSGQGESGTNTGELFF. The chain combines TRBV29-1 with TRBJ2-2; D tentatively fits TRBD1 or TRBD2 (7 bases each). The germline V and J ends were trimmed by 7 bases and 0 bases, with 18 bases remaining between them. The CDR3 has 16 residues. Germline assignment: CDR1 SQVTM and CDR2 ANQGSEA.

V gene TRBV19 combines with J gene TRBJ1-1; no firm D call. Trimming removed 3 bases from V and 2 bases from J, with 7 bases in between. This CDR3 has 13 amino acids. The germline V gene has CDR1 LNHDA and CDR2 SQIVND (reference sequence). CDR3 coding DNA: TGTGCCAGTAGTATTACAAGAAACACTGAAGCTTTCTTT. It translates to CASSITRNTEAFF.

The J gene is TRBJ2-5, the V gene TRBV29-1; TRBD1 matches at 8 bases. CDR1 is SQVTM and CDR2 is ANQGSEA in the germline V gene. The CDR3 covers 13 residues. After removal of 6 bases from V and 6 bases from J, the junction contained 9 bases not matched to a gene. The CDR3 DNA reads TGCAGCGTCCCGGACAGGGATCGGAAGACCCAGTACTTC. Amino acid sequence: CSVPDRDRKTQYF.

This chain joins TRBV25-1 and TRBJ1-5; D uncertain. This CDR3 is 13 amino acids long. Trimming removed 4 bases at V and 10 bases at J, with 14 bases between. Germline CDR1 MGHDK, CDR2 SYGVNS. CDR3 bases: TGTGCCAGCAGTGCGACCTGGGGAGGACCCCAGCATTTT. It translates to CASSATWGGPQHF.

The V gene is TRBV29-1, the J gene TRBJ1-2, with a possible D match to TRBD1 (6 bases). The germline CDR1 and CDR2 sequences are SQVTM and ANQGSEA. The V and J ends lost 0 bases and 2 bases respectively, with 10 bases between them. The CDR3 contains 14 residues. The CDR3 loop is CSVEDITGNYGYTF. Written as DNA, the CDR3 is TGCAGCGTTGAAGATATTACAGGGAACTATGGCTACACCTTC.

V is TRBV20-1 and J is TRBJ2-7; possibly TRBD2 for D (5 bases). Trimming pared 5 bases from V and 2 bases from J, leaving 7 bases between. The CDR3 has 11 amino acids. Germline V gene data show CDR1 as DFQATT and CDR2 as SNEGSKA (reference sequence). DNA for the CDR3: TGCAGTGCTTCCGGGACCTACGAGCAGTACTTC. Translated, it gives CSASGTYEQYF.

This chain uses TRBV20-1 with TRBJ1-5; D is ambiguous. This CDR3 spans 14 amino acids. The germline gives CDR1 DFQATT, CDR2 SNEGSKA (reference sequence). The ends were cut back, 3 bases at V and 0 bases at J, with 9 bases in the middle. This chain's CDR3 is CSASRGPSNQPQHF. The DNA of the CDR3 is TGCAGTGCTAGTCGGGGTCCTAGCAATCAGCCCCAGCATTTT.

This clonotype was seen a single time. The chain joins TRBV29-1 to TRBJ1-1; 7 bases agree with TRBD1. Germline V gene sequence: CDR1 SQVTM, CDR2 ANQGSEA. Trimming took 7 bases from V and 6 from J; bases not matched to a gene: 14. This CDR3 region has 14 residues. The chain's CDR3 is CSGGTVGIGAEAFF. The CDR3 nucleotides are TGCAGCGGCGGGACAGTGGGTATTGGGGCTGAAGCTTTCTTT.

The V call is TRBV11-1, the J call TRBJ2-3, with D possibly matching TRBD2 (6 bases). Trimming left V 3 bases short and J 1 base short, with 14 bases between. CDR1 SGHAT and CDR2 FQDESV come from the germline V gene (reference sequence). The CDR3 sequence is 16 residues long. The CDR3 DNA sequence: TGTGCCAGCAGCTTCCCGGGGGACTCCCGCACAGATACGCAGTATTTT. This codes for CASSFPGDSRTDTQYF.

The rearrangement uses TRBV14 and TRBJ2-2; D not resolved. The CDR3 extends over 15 amino acids. Trimming stripped 6 bases from V and 4 bases from J, with 15 bases between. Germline CDR1 SGHDN, CDR2 FVKESK. CDR3 amino acids: CASSRRRAITGELFF. Written as DNA, the CDR3 is TGTGCCAGCAGTCGACGCCGGGCAATCACCGGGGAGCTGTTTTTT.

This chain links TRBV19 with TRBJ1-5; weak D call: TRBD1 (6 bases). In germline, CDR1 is LNHDA, CDR2 SQIVND (reference sequence). CDR3 size: 18 residues. The V gene lost 5 bases and the J gene lost 2 bases, with 22 bases spanning the gap. The CDR3 DNA reads TGTGCCAGTAGTGCCGGCTCGCCAGGGGCGTCGGGCAATCAGCCCCAGCATTTT. This sequence encodes CASSAGSPGASGNQPQHF.

The V call is TRBV2, the J call TRBJ2-5; D call uncertain. This CDR3 contains 11 residues. Germline V gene lookup returns CDR1 SNHLY and CDR2 FYNNEI. The germline V and J ends were trimmed by 8 bases and 4 bases, with 8 bases remaining between them. CDR3: CASLVRETQYF. The CDR3 DNA sequence: TGTGCCAGCTTGGTGAGAGAGACCCAGTACTTC.

The CDR3: CASSSQGTEAFF. The DNA of the CDR3 is TGCGCCAGCAGCTCACAGGGGACTGAAGCTTTCTTT. The genes are TRBV5-1 and TRBJ1-1; 7 nucleotides match TRBD1. CDR1 is SGHRS, CDR2 YFSETQ, per germline. CDR3 length: 12 amino acids. Trimming cost V 3 bases and J 5 bases; bases outside gene matches: 1. Full variable domain (remainder filled in from reference TRBV5-1 and TRBJ1-1): KAGVTQTPRYLIKTRGQQVTLSCSPISGHRSVSWYQQTPGQGLQFLFEYFSETQRNKGNFPGRFSGRQFSNSRSEMNVSTLELGDSALYLCASSSQGTEAFFGQGTRLTVV.

V usage is TRBV7-2 and J usage is TRBJ2-2; D may be TRBD2 (6 bases). Germline CDR1 SGHTA, CDR2 FQGNSA. V gave up 4 bases and J gave up 6 bases, with 18 bases separating them. This CDR3 has 16 residues. CDR3 sequence (DNA): TGTGCCAGCAGCTCCGGGACTCATCCCGGGGCCGGGGAGCTGTTTTTT. It yields the protein CASSSGTHPGAGELFF.

About this clonotype: A junction boundary mismatches the germline segment, possibly from a read error. The J gene is TRBJ2-5, the V gene TRBV29-1, with D tentatively TRBD1 or TRBD2 (7 bases each). The CDR3 contains 11 residues. Germline V gives CDR1 SQVTM, CDR2 ANQGSEA. CDR3: CSVRGSGGGNF. CDR3 bases: TGCAGCGTCCGGGGTTCAGGGGGGGGAAACTTC.

V gene TRBV7-9 combines with J gene TRBJ2-7; D call uncertain. The germline V and J ends were trimmed by 4 bases and 2 bases, with 12 bases remaining between them. The CDR3 spans 14 residues. Germline loops: CDR1 SEHNR, CDR2 FQNEAQ (reference sequence). In DNA, the CDR3 is TGTGCCAGCAGCTCCCCGCTAGATCCCTACGAGCAGTACTTC. Residues: CASSSPLDPYEQYF.

The genes are TRBV3-1 and TRBJ2-3; no firm D call. The CDR3 has 14 residues. CDR1 is LGHDT and CDR2 is YNNKEL in the germline V gene (reference sequence). Trimming cost V 4 bases and J 2 bases, with 10 bases left between them. This CDR3 reads CASSLRTVTDTQYF. DNA of the CDR3: TGTGCCAGCAGCCTTCGGACCGTCACAGATACGCAGTATTTT.